These T cell receptor beta chains were read from a single sample in a study of blood T cell repertoires in COVID-19. Produced via immunoSEQ multiplex PCR; TCRdb's table is partial and in-frame only. Among 160,000 or so clones listed, 70% to 90% were seen once. The sequenced sample was peripheral blood. Receptors were obtained from a woman in her 70s with acute or convalescent COVID-19. CDR3s include the opening cysteine and the closing phenylalanine or tryptophan. The D gene is left open where the match is weak.

NA	13	TRBV7-2	TRBJ1-3	CASSPKSGNTIYF
NA	14	TRBV7-2	TRBJ2-3	CASSFRQSTDTQYF
NA	15	TRBV30	TRBJ1-2	CAWSVQGLANYGYTF
TRBD1	15	TRBV19	TRBJ2-1	CASSWDRGAYNEQFF
NA	15	TRBV19	TRBJ2-4	CASSMVGGTKNIQYF
TRBD2	15	TRBV4-2	TRBJ2-5	CASSQGLAGEETQYF
TRBD1	13	TRBV6-5	TRBJ2-7	CASRRDRVDEQYF
TRBD1	14	TRBV2	TRBJ2-2	CASSEQGAVGELFF
TRBD1	15	TRBV27	TRBJ2-3	CASRDRDRWAQTQYF
TRBD1	16	TRBV18	TRBJ1-1	CASSVYEQGANTEAFF
NA	15	TRBV5-1	TRBJ1-6	CASSLTQVPNSPLHF
NA	18	TRBV6-2/TRBV6-3	TRBJ1-1	CASSYPGIKGGMNTEAFF
NA	18	TRBV19	TRBJ1-5	CATTNTGKGDISLQPQHF
TRBD1	14	TRBV19	TRBJ1-2	CASSVDRGRYGYTF
TRBD1	16	TRBV6-6	TRBJ1-5	CASSRTLDRVGQPQHF
NA	15	TRBV5-1	TRBJ1-1	CASRVRPLEQAEAFF
NA	14	TRBV24-1	TRBJ1-2	CATSDGDSNYGYTF
NA	14	TRBV18	TRBJ1-4	CASSPQGTNEKLFF
TRBD2	14	TRBV6-5	TRBJ2-1	CASRVPGLLVEQFF
NA	15	TRBV6-1	TRBJ1-3	CASSEVGSSGNTIYF